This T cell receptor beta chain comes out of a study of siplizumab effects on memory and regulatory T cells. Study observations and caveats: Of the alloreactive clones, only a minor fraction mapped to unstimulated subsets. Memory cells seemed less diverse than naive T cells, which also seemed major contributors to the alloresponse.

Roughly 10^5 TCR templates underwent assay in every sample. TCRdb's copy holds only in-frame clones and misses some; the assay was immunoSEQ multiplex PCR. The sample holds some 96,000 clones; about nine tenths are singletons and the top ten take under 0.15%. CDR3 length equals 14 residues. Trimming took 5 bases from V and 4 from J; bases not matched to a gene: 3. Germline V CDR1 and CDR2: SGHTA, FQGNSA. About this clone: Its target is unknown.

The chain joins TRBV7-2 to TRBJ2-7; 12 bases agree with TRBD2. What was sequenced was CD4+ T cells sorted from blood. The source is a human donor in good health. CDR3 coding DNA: TGTGCCAGCAGCCGGACTAGCGGGGTGTACGAGCAGTACTTC. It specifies CASSRTSGVYEQYF.